One and the same sample provided the 8 T cell receptor beta chains below, sequenced in a study of blood T cell repertoires in COVID-19. Only in-frame clones appear in the TCRdb table, and some are missing; sequencing was by immunoSEQ multiplex PCR. The table lists over 350,000 clones, around 86% of them singletons. The sequenced material came from peripheral blood. Receptors originate from a woman under 40 with active or convalescent COVID-19.

This rearrangement joins TRBV10-3 to TRBJ2-5; possible D gene TRBD1, 6 bases. From germline, CDR1 is ENHRY and CDR2 SYGVKD. Trimming took 10 bases from V and 5 from J, leaving 11 bases between them. There are 11 residues in the CDR3. CDR3 residues: CASHTGETQYF. The CDR3 nucleotides read TGTGCCAGCCACACAGGGGAGACCCAGTACTTC.

The chain employs TRBV11-1 and TRBJ1-1, with 11 nucleotides matching TRBD1. The trim removed 5 bases at V and 9 bases at J, leaving 5 bases unmatched. CDR3 length: 13 residues. Germline CDR1 SGHAT, CDR2 FQDESV (reference sequence). The CDR3: CASSNRDRGKAFF. The DNA of the CDR3 is TGTGCCAGCAGCAACCGGGACAGGGGGAAAGCTTTCTTT. Using reference TRBV11-1 and TRBJ1-1 for the parts outside the CDR3, the full variable domain is EAEVAQSPRYKITEKSQAVAFWCDPISGHATLYWYRQILGQGPELLVQFQDESVVDDSQLPKDRFSAERLKGVDSTLKIQPAELGDSAMYLCASSNRDRGKAFFGQGTRLTVV.

This clone was observed a few times. The V call is TRBV19, the J call TRBJ1-1; weak D call: TRBD1 (6 bases). CDR1 LNHDA and CDR2 SQIVND come from the germline V gene (reference sequence). CDR3 length: 15 amino acids. The V end was cut by 2 bases, the J end by 1 base, with 11 bases between. CDR3: CASSISAGANTEAFF. In nucleotides, the CDR3 is TGTGCCAGTAGTATAAGTGCGGGGGCGAACACTGAAGCTTTCTTT.

The genes are TRBV18 and TRBJ1-6; D is possibly TRBD1 (5 bases). Germline V CDR1 and CDR2: KGHSH, LQKENI. Deletions cut 10 bases from V and 9 bases from J, with 19 bases between. The CDR3 has 14 amino acids. Here the CDR3 reads CATGVGRTSSPLHF. The CDR3 region has the DNA TGTGCCACCGGTGTGGGCCGGACATCTTCACCCCTCCACTTT.

The CDR3 reads CASTQTATSSEQFF. The CDR3 region has the DNA TGTGCCAGTACACAGACCGCTACTAGTTCCGAGCAGTTCTTC. The rearrangement joins TRBV19 to TRBJ2-1; weak D call: TRBD2 (5 bases). The V end lost 7 bases, the J end lost 10 bases, and 20 bases lay between the germline ends. Germline V lookup: CDR1 LNHDA, CDR2 SQIVND (reference sequence). The CDR3 extends over 14 amino acids.

This clone occurred once. This chain joins TRBV18 and TRBJ1-3; D gene ambiguous. The germline gives CDR1 KGHSH, CDR2 LQKENI. This CDR3 is built from 16 residues. V was trimmed by 3 bases and J by 0 bases, leaving 12 bases between them. CDR3 nucleotides: TGTGCCAGCTCACCTTGGCAGGAAGCCTCTGGAAACACCATATATTTT. Protein product: CASSPWQEASGNTIYF.

J is TRBJ2-5 and V is TRBV7-9, with TRBD1 matching over 7 bases. CDR3 length: 16 residues. V shed 5 bases, J shed 1 base, and the junction held 10 bases outside the gene matches. In germline, CDR1 is SEHNR, CDR2 FQNEAQ (reference sequence). The CDR3 loop reads CASSPLAAGGQETQYF. CDR3 DNA sequence: TGTGCCAGCAGCCCCCTCGCCGCAGGGGGCCAAGAGACCCAGTACTTC.

The rearrangement joins TRBV5-1 to TRBJ2-7, with 14 nucleotides matching TRBD2. CDR1 and CDR2 from the germline V gene are SGHRS and YFSETQ. Trimming removed 3 bases from V and 12 bases from J; junction bases left unmatched: 5. The CDR3 loop spans 13 amino acids. The CDR3 protein is CASSWGTSGGLYF. CDR3 in DNA: TGCGCCAGCAGCTGGGGGACTAGCGGGGGCCTGTACTTC.